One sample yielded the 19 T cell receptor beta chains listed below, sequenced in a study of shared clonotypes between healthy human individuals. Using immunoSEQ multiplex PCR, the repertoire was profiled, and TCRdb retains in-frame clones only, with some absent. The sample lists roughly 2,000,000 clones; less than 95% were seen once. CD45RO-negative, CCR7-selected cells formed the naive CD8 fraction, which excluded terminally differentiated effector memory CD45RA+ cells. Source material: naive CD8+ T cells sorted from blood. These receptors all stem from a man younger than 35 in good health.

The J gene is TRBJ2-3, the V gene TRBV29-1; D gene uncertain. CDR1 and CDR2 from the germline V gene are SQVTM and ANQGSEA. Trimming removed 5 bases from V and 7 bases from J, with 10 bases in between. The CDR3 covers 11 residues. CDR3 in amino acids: CSVSGDNTQYF. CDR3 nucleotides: TGCAGCGTTAGTGGAGACAATACGCAGTATTTT.

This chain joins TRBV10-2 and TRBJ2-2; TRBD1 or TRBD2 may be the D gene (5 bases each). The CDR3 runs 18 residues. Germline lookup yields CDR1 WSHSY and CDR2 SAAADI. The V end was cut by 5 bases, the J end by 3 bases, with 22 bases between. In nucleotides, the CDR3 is TGCGCCAGCAGTTACCCCGAAGAGGGACGGGGACACACCGGGGAGCTGTTTTTT. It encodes CASSYPEEGRGHTGELFF.

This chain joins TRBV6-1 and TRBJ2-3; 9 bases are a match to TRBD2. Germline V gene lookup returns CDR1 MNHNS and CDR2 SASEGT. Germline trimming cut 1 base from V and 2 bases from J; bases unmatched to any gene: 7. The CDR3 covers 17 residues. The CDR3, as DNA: TGTGCCAGCAGTGAAGGGTTGGCGGGAGGGCTCACAGATACGCAGTATTTT. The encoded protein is CASSEGLAGGLTDTQYF.

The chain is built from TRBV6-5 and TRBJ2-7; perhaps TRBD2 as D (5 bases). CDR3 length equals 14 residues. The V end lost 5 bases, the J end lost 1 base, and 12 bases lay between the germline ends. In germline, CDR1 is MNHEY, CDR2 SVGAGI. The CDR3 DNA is TGTGCCAGCAGTCTCAGACTACTATCCTACGAGCAGTACTTC. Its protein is CASSLRLLSYEQYF.

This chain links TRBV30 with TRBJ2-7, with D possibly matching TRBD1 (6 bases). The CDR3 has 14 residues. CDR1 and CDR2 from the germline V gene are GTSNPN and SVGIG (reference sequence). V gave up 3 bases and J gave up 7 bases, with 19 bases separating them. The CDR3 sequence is CAWRGDETGPEQYF. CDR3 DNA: TGTGCCTGGAGGGGCGATGAAACAGGGCCTGAGCAGTACTTC. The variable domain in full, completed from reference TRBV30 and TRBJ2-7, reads SQTIHQWPATLVQPVGSPLSLECTVEGTSNPNLYWYRQAAGRGLQLLFYSVGIGQISSEVPQNLSASRPQDRQFILSSKKLLLSDSGFYLCAWRGDETGPEQYFGPGTRLTVT.

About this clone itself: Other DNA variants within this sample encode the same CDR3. CDR3 in DNA: TGTGCCAGCAGTTCCCTGGACAGGGCAGAAGGCTACACCTTC. Its protein is CASSSLDRAEGYTF. The rearrangement uses TRBV27 and TRBJ1-2, with TRBD1 matching over 8 bases. The ends lost 4 bases at V and 8 bases at J; junction bases unmatched: 9. The germline gives CDR1 MNHEY, CDR2 SMNVEV (reference sequence). The CDR3 is 14 amino acids.

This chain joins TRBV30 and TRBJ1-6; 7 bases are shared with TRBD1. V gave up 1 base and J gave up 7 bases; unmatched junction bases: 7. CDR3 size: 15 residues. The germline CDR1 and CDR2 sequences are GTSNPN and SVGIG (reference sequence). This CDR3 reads CAWSATGVGNSPLHF. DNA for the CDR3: TGTGCCTGGAGTGCCACAGGGGTAGGGAATTCACCCCTCCACTTT.

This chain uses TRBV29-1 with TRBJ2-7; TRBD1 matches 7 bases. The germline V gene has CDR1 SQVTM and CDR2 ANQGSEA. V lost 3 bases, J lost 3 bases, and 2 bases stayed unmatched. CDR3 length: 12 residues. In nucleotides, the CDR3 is TGCAGCGTTGACGCAGGGGGCTACGAGCAGTACTTC. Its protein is CSVDAGGYEQYF.

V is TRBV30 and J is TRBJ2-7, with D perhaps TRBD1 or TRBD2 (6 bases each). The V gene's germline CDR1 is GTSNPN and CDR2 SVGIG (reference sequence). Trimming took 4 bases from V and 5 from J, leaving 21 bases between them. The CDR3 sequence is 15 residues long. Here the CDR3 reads CAWTLARGRGHEQYF. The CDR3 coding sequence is TGTGCCTGGACCCTTGCCCGGGGGCGGGGCCACGAGCAGTACTTC.

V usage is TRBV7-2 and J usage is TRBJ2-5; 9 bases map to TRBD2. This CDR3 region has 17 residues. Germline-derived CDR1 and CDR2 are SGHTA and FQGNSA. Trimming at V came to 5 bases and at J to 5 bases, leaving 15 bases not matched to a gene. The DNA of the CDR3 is TGTGCCAGCAGCCTCGGGGCGGGAGGGCGAGCGGAGGAGACCCAGTACTTC. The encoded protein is CASSLGAGGRAEETQYF. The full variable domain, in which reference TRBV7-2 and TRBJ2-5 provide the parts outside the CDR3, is GAGVSQSPSNKVTEKGKDVELRCDPISGHTALYWYRQSLGQGLEFLIYFQGNSAPDKSGLPSDRFSAERTGGSVSTLTIQRTQQEDSAVYLCASSLGAGGRAEETQYFGPGTRLLVL.

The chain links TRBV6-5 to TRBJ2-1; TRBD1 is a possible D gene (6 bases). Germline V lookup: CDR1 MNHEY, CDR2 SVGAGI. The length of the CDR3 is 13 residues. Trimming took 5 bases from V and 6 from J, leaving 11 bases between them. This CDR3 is CASSPHRVNEQFF. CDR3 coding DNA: TGTGCCAGCAGTCCCCACAGGGTCAATGAGCAGTTCTTC.

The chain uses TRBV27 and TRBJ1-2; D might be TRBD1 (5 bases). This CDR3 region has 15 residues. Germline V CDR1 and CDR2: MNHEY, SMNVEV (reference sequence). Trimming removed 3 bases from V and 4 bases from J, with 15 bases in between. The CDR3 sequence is CASSFISAGTYGYTF. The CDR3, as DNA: TGTGCCAGCAGTTTCATCAGTGCAGGGACCTATGGCTACACCTTC.

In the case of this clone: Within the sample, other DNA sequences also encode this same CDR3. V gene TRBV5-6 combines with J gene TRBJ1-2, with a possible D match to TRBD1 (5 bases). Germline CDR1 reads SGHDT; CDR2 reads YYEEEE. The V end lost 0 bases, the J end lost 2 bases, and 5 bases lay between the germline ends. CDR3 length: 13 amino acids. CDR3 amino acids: CASSLGGNYGYTF. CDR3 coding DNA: TGTGCCAGCAGCTTGGGGGGGAACTATGGCTACACCTTC.

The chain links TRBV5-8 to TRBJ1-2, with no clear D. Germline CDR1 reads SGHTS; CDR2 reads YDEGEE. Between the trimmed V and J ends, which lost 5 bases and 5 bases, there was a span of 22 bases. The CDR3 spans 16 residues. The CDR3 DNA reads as TGTGCCAGCAGTTTTGGAGCGGGCATTCCGCCTTATGGCTACACCTTC. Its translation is CASSFGAGIPPYGYTF.

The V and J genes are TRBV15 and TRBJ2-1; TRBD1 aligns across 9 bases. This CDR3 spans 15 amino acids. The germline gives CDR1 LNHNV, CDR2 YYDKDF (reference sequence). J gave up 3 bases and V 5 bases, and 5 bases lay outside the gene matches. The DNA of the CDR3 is TGTGCCACCAGCCCGCGGACAGGGGTCTACAATGAGCAGTTCTTC. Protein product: CATSPRTGVYNEQFF.

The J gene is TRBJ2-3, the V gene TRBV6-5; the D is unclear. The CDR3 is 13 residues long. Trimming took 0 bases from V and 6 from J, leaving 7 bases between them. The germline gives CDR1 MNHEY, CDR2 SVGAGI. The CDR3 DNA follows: TGTGCCAGCAGTTACTCAGAGTCTGATACGCAGTATTTT. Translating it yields CASSYSESDTQYF.

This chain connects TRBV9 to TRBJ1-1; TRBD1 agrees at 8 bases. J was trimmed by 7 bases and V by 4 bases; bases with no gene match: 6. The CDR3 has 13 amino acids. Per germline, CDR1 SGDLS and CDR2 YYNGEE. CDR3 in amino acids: CASSPRTGNEAFF. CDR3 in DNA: TGTGCCAGCAGCCCCCGGACAGGGAATGAAGCTTTCTTT.

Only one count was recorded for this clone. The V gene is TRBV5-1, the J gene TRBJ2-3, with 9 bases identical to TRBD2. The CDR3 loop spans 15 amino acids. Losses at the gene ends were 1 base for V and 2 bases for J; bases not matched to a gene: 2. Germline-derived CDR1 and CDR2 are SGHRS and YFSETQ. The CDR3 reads CASSLPSGNTDTQYF. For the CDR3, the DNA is TGCGCCAGCAGCTTGCCTAGCGGGAACACAGATACGCAGTATTTT.

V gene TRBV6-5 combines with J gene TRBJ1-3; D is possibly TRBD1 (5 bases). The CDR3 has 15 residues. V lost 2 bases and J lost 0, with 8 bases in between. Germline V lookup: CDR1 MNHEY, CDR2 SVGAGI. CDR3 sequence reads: CASSYRGSSGNTIYF. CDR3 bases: TGTGCCAGCAGTTACCGGGGGTCCTCTGGAAACACCATATATTTT.